A selection of T cell receptor beta chains follows, all from one sample in a study of Ad26.COV2.S vaccination and SARS-CoV-2 variants. Sequenced by immunoSEQ multiplex PCR; TCRdb stores in-frame clones only, minus some. This table has fewer than 400,000 clones, around 81% appearing once. Sample: peripheral blood, taken in a trial of Ad26.COV2.S vaccine versus placebo. The receptor set was obtained from a person between 18 and 59 years old who received the Ad26.COV2.S COVID-19 vaccine or a placebo. Both conserved end residues are part of each CDR3. D genes are given only for firm matches. Only part of the rows carry a size: once, few, many, or a class if the clone is expanded.

NA	TRBJ1-1	NA	TRBV7-3	TGTGCCAGCAGCTTAAGGGCAGGGTTAACGCGTGTGAACACTGAAGCTTTCTTT	CASSLRAGLTRVNTEAFF
NA	TRBJ2-3	NA	TRBV18	TGTGCCAGCTCACCACCGAGGATAGCGGGCACAGATACGCAGTATTTT	CASSPPRIAGTDTQYF
NA	TRBJ2-7	NA	TRBV9	TGTGCCAGCAGCGTAGGATTGGGAACAGGTTTCGACGAGCAGTACTTC	CASSVGLGTGFDEQYF
many	TRBJ1-6	NA	TRBV10-3	TGTGCCATCAGCGGGGAGAGGAATTCACCCCTCCACTTT	CAISGERNSPLHF
few	TRBJ1-6	NA	TRBV28	TGTGCCAGCGGGGGCGGGCGTCGATCACCCCTCCACTTT	CASGGGRRSPLHF
once	TRBJ2-2	TRBD1	TRBV11-3	TGTGCCAGCAGCCCATGGGACAGGGGGCCCGGGGAGCTGTTTTTT	CASSPWDRGPGELFF
many	TRBJ2-1	TRBD2	TRBV30	TGTGCCTGGAATGGCGGCGGGGGAATCTCCTACAATGAGCAGTTCTTC	CAWNGGGGISYNEQFF
NA	TRBJ1-1	NA	TRBV6-5	TGTGCCAGCAGTCCCCGACCGAGAATGAACACTGAAGCTTTCTTT	CASSPRPRMNTEAFF
NA	TRBJ1-1	NA	TRBV6-5	TGTGCCAGCAGTTACTTATCAGAAACTGAAGCTTTCTTT	CASSYLSETEAFF
NA	TRBJ1-5	NA	TRBV10-3	TGTGCCATCAGTGATGGAAATCAGCCCCAGCATTTT	CAISDGNQPQHF
NA	TRBJ2-3	TRBD1	TRBV4-1	TGCGCCAGCAGCTTCCGGGACAGCCGCACAGATACGCAGTATTTT	CASSFRDSRTDTQYF
NA	TRBJ2-5	TRBD2	TRBV7-3	TGTGCCAGCAAACGCACTAGCGGACCACAAGAGACCCAGTACTTC	CASKRTSGPQETQYF
once	TRBJ1-3	NA	TRBV9	TGTGCCAGCAGCGTAGAGAGGGTTGGAAACACCATATATTTT	CASSVERVGNTIYF
NA	TRBJ2-4	TRBD2	TRBV25-1	TGTGCCAGCACCGCCAGCGGGGGCGTAGCCAAAAACATTCAGTACTTC	CASTASGGVAKNIQYF
NA	TRBJ2-5	TRBD2	TRBV5-1	TGCGCCAGCAGTTTAGCGGGGGCCCAAGAGACCCAGTACTTC	CASSLAGAQETQYF
NA	TRBJ2-7	NA	TRBV9	TGTGCCAGCAGCGTAGTTCCAGGGAGCGGCTACGAGCAGTACTTC	CASSVVPGSGYEQYF
NA	TRBJ2-2	NA	TRBV18	TGTGCCAGCTCACCACCGACCGTTCTCTTCACCGGGGAGCTGTTTTTT	CASSPPTVLFTGELFF
once	TRBJ2-7	TRBD2	TRBV5-1	TGCGCCAGCAGCTTGGCACTAGCGGGGGGATACGAGCAGTACTTC	CASSLALAGGYEQYF
NA	TRBJ1-6	TRBD1	TRBV10-1	TGCGCCAGCAGCCCGGACAGGGATAATTCACCCCTCCACTTT	CASSPDRDNSPLHF
NA	TRBJ1-6	NA	TRBV12-5	TGTGCTAGTGGTTTTTTTCAGGGGACTTCACCCCTCCACTTT	CASGFFQGTSPLHF
NA	TRBJ2-5	TRBD2	TRBV5-4	TGTGCCAGCAGCCCCCGACTAGCGGGGGAAGGAGAGACCCAGTACTTC	CASSPRLAGEGETQYF
NA	TRBJ2-5	NA	TRBV11-2	TGTGCCAGCAGCGCGATTAAGGACGTGGAGACCCAGTACTTC	CASSAIKDVETQYF
few	TRBJ1-5	NA	TRBV2	TGTGCCAGCAGTCCTCTGGGCGGCTCGATGAATCAGCCCCAGCATTTT	CASSPLGGSMNQPQHF
NA	TRBJ2-3	TRBD2	TRBV25-1	TGTGCCAGCAATCTTGGGGGGGGCACAGATACGCAGTATTTT	CASNLGGGTDTQYF
NA	TRBJ1-4	TRBD1	TRBV4-2	TGTGCCAGCGGACCGACAGGGGGGAATGAAAAACTGTTTTTT	CASGPTGGNEKLFF
NA	TRBJ1-1	NA	TRBV28	TGTGCCAGCACCTTGAAAGGGAACACTGAAGCTTTCTTT	CASTLKGNTEAFF
once	TRBJ1-1	NA	TRBV30	TGTGCCTGGAGCCCACAGGGTGGGGCTTTCTTT	CAWSPQGGAFF
NA	TRBJ2-5	TRBD2	TRBV2	TGTGCCAGCAACGGACTAGCGGGGGTGCGGGAGACCCAGTACTTC	CASNGLAGVRETQYF
NA	TRBJ1-5	TRBD1	TRBV24-1	TGTGCCACCAGTGATCCAGGACAGGGCAATCAGCCCCAGCATTTT	CATSDPGQGNQPQHF
NA	TRBJ1-5	NA	TRBV4-2	TGTGCCAGCAGCCAAGACTCCGGGGATCAGCCCCAGCATTTT	CASSQDSGDQPQHF
NA	TRBJ1-6	TRBD1	TRBV19	TGTGCCAGTAGTGCGGACAGGGCCCATTCACCCCTCCACTTT	CASSADRAHSPLHF